This TCR beta chain was recovered during a study of blood T cell repertoires in COVID-19. Germline values: CDR1 SGHRS, CDR2 YFSETQ. The CDR3 spans 16 residues. V lost 1 base to trimming and J lost 0 bases, with 11 bases between them. A single count supports this clone. This table comes from immunoSEQ multiplex PCR, and its TCRdb copy is limited to in-frame clones, with some not included. The sample consists of around 300,000 clones, about 85% of them appearing once. Sequenced: PBMCs or T cells enriched from blood (not recorded which). The chain uses TRBV5-1 and TRBJ2-1; D is unclear. This receptor was identified in a woman between 45 and 60 years old who had recovered from COVID-19. CDR3 in amino acids: CASSLWASSSYNEQFF. DNA for the CDR3: TGCGCCAGCAGCTTGTGGGCATCGAGCTCCTACAATGAGCAGTTCTTC.